This record covers a single T cell receptor (beta chain). The antigen remains unidentified. This sample is part of a study of cytomegalovirus exposure and HLA in healthy donors. Study results and caveats: Most subjects' HLA-A and HLA-B alleles were reportedly predicted from TCR beta sequences.

The primer mix had 60 Vbeta and 13 Jbeta primers. Measured with immunoSEQ multiplex PCR; TCRdb has only the in-frame clones, and not every one. The sample lists about 180,000 clones; roughly four fifths were seen once. There are 16 residues in the CDR3. Germline CDR1 LGHNA, CDR2 YSLEER. The trim removed 2 bases at V and 5 bases at J, leaving 7 bases unmatched. The J gene is TRBJ1-4, the V gene TRBV4-3; 8 nucleotides agree with TRBD1. The sequencing sample was made of PBMCs. This TCR was recovered from a woman younger than 45 in good health and CMV-seronegative. In nucleotides, the CDR3 is TGCGCCAGCAGCCAACGACCGGGACAGGCGAATGAAAAACTGTTTTTT. It yields the protein CASSQRPGQANEKLFF.